These T cell receptor beta chains were read from a single sample in a study of blood T cell repertoires in COVID-19. TCRdb's copy holds only in-frame clones and misses some; the assay was immunoSEQ multiplex PCR. The sample carries some 380,000 clones, roughly 86% recorded once. Sequencing was performed on PBMCs or T cells enriched from blood (not recorded which). Receptors originate from a middle-aged woman with acute COVID-19. CDR3s include the opening cysteine and the closing phenylalanine or tryptophan. D genes are given only for firm matches. Size tells how often a clone was seen (once, few, many) or the class of an expanded clone, and some rows leave it out.

J gene	D gene	V gene	clone size	CDR3 DNA	CDR3 protein
TRBJ1-3	TRBD1	TRBV18	.	TGTGCCAGCTCAGCGGACCAGGGGGTTGCTCGAAACACCATATATTTT	CASSADQGVARNTIYF
TRBJ2-2	TRBD1	TRBV6-5	.	TGTGCCAGCTGGAGGACAGGCGTCGGGACCGGGGAGCTGTTTTTT	CASWRTGVGTGELFF
TRBJ1-3	.	TRBV5-5	.	TGTGCCAGCAGCTTAACAGGGCTTGACTCTGGAAACACCATATATTTT	CASSLTGLDSGNTIYF
TRBJ1-2	.	TRBV5-6	.	TGTGCCAGCAGCCTCGTGGGAGGGGTGGGCTATGGCTACACCTTC	CASSLVGGVGYGYTF
TRBJ2-1	TRBD2	TRBV9	.	TGTGCCAGCAGCCCCCGGGGGGGGAATAATGAGCAGTTCTTC	CASSPRGGNNEQFF
TRBJ1-2	.	TRBV25-1	.	TGTGCCAGCAGTGAATTGGGCAGTTTCTATGGCTACACCTTC	CASSELGSFYGYTF
TRBJ1-5	TRBD1	TRBV2	.	TGTGCCAGCAGTGTCTCAGGGGGCGGGCAGCCCCAGCATTTT	CASSVSGGGQPQHF
TRBJ1-1	TRBD1	TRBV12-3/TRBV12-4	.	TGTGCCAGCAGGACAGGGATAAACACTGAAGCTTTCTTT	CASRTGINTEAFF
TRBJ1-4	.	TRBV6-1	.	TGTGCCAGCAGTGAGGGCAGGTATAATGAAAAACTGTTTTTT	CASSEGRYNEKLFF
TRBJ2-3	.	TRBV7-2	.	TGTGCCAGCAGCTCTCAACGGACAGATACGCAGTATTTT	CASSSQRTDTQYF
TRBJ2-3	TRBD1	TRBV20-1	.	TGCAGTGCTAGTAGTGACAGGGAGTTTGCCGATACGCAGTATTTT	CSASSDREFADTQYF
TRBJ2-3	TRBD1	TRBV7-9	.	TGTGCCAGCAGCTTCGTACAGGGGGCAGATACGCAGTATTTT	CASSFVQGADTQYF
TRBJ2-1	TRBD2	TRBV28	few	TGTGCCAGCAGGTATGCGGCCGGGACTACCCTCCTTGAGCAGTTCTTC	CASRYAAGTTLLEQFF
TRBJ1-5	TRBD1	TRBV12-3/TRBV12-4	.	TGTGCCAGCAGTACCACAGGGGATCAGCCCCAGCATTTT	CASSTTGDQPQHF
TRBJ2-1	TRBD1	TRBV13	.	TGTGCCAGCAGCGGGAGGACAGGGCCCTACAATGAGCAGTTCTTC	CASSGRTGPYNEQFF
TRBJ1-4	.	TRBV4-1	few	TGCGCCAGCAGCCTTTGGGCCCATACTAATGAAAAACTGTTTTTT	CASSLWAHTNEKLFF
TRBJ1-5	.	TRBV24-1	.	TGTGCCACCAGTGATGTCAATAGCAATCAGCCCCAGCATTTT	CATSDVNSNQPQHF
TRBJ1-5	.	TRBV7-7	.	TGTGCCAGCAGCTTAGCGCAGGGGCAGCCCCAGCATTTT	CASSLAQGQPQHF
TRBJ1-6	.	TRBV7-8	.	TGTGCCAGCAGCTTACTTTTCGGGGGGAGCTCCTATAATTCACCCCTCCACTTT	CASSLLFGGSSYNSPLHF